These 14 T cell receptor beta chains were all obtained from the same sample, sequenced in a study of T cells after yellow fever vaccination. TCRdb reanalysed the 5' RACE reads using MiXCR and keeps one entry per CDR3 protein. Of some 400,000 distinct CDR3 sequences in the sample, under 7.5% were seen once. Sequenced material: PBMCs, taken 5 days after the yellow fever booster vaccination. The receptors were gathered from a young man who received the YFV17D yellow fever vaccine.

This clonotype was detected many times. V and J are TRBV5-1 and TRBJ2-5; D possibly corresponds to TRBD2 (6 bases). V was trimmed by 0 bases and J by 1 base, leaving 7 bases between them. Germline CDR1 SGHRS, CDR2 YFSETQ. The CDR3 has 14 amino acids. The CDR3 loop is CASSLAGSQETQYF. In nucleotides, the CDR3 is TGCGCCAGCAGCTTGGCCGGGAGCCAAGAGACCCAGTACTTC.

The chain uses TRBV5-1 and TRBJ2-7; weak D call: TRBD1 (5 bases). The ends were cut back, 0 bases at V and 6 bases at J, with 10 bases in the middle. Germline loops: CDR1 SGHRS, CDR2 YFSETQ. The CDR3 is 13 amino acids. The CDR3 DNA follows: TGCGCCAGCAGCTTGGCTTACAGGAGCGAGCAGTACTTC. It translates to CASSLAYRSEQYF.

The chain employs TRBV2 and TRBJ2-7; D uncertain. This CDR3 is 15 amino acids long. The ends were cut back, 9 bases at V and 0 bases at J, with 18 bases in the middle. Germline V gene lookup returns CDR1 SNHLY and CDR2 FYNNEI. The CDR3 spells CASAVSGVGSYEQYF. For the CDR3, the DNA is TGTGCCAGTGCCGTCTCTGGGGTGGGCTCCTACGAGCAGTACTTC.

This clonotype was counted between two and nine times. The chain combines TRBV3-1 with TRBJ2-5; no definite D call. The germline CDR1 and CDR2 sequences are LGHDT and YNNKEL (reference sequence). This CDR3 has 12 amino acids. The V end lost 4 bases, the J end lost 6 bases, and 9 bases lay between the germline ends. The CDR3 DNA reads TGTGCCAGCAGCCCAGAACAAAAGACCCAGTACTTC. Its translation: CASSPEQKTQYF.

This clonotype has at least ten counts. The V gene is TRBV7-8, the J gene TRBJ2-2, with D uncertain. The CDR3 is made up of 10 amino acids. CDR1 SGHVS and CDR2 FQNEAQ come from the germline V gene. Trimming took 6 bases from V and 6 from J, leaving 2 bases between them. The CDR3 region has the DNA TGTGCCAGCAGTTCCGGGGAGCTGTTTTTT. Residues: CASSSGELFF.

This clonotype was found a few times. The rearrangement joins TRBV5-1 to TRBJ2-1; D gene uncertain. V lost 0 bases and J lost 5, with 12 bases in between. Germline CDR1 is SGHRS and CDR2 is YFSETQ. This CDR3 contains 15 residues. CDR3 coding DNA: TGCGCCAGCAGCTTGGTGACTCTCCCCAACAATGAGCAGTTCTTC. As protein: CASSLVTLPNNEQFF.

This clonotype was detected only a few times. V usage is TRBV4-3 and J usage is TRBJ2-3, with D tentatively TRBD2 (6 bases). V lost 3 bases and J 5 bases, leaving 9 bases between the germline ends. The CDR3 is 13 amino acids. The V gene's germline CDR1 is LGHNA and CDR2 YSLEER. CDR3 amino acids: CASSQAGRDTQYF. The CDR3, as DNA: TGCGCCAGCAGCCAGGCCGGGAGAGATACGCAGTATTTT.

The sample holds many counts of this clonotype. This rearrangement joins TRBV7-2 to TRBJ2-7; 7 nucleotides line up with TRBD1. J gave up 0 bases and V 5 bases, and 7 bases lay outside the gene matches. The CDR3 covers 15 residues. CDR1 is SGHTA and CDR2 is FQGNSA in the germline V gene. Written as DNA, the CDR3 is TGTGCCAGCAGCCGAGGACAGGCGAGCTCCTACGAGCAGTACTTC. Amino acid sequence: CASSRGQASSYEQYF.

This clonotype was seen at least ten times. The CDR3 DNA reads TGTGCCAGCAGTGACGTCCAGGGAGAAAATGAAAAACTGTTTTTT. Its protein is CASSDVQGENEKLFF. This chain uses TRBV6-1 with TRBJ1-4, with D possibly TRBD1 on 5 matching bases. V shed 3 bases and J shed 5 bases, with 13 bases lying between them. The CDR3 covers 15 residues. Germline values: CDR1 MNHNS, CDR2 SASEGT.

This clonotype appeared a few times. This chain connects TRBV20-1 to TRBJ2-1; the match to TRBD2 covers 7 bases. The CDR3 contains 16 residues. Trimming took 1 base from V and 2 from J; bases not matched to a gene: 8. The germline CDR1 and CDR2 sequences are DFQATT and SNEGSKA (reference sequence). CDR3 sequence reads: CSARGGGAWAYNEQFF. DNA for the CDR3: TGCAGTGCTAGAGGGGGGGGAGCGTGGGCCTACAATGAGCAGTTCTTC.

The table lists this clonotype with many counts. The CDR3 spells CASSKRTRAKNIQYF. The CDR3 DNA follows: TGTGCCAGCAGCAAGAGGACCAGGGCCAAAAACATTCAGTACTTC. The rearrangement joins TRBV7-2 to TRBJ2-4; the D is unclear. This CDR3 has 15 residues. Germline assignment: CDR1 SGHTA and CDR2 FQGNSA. V lost 5 bases to trimming and J lost 1 base, with 12 bases between them. The entire variable domain, with the rest obtained from reference TRBV7-2 and TRBJ2-4, is as follows: GAGVSQSPSNKVTEKGKDVELRCDPISGHTALYWYRQSLGQGLEFLIYFQGNSAPDKSGLPSDRFSAERTGGSVSTLTIQRTQQEDSAVYLCASSKRTRAKNIQYFGAGTRLSVL.

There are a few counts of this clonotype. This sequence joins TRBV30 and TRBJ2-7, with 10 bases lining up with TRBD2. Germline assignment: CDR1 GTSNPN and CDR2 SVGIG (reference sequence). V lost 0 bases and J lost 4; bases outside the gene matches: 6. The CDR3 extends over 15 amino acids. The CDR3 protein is CAWSVLAGVLYEQYF. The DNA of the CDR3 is TGTGCCTGGAGTGTCCTAGCGGGAGTGTTGTACGAGCAGTACTTC.

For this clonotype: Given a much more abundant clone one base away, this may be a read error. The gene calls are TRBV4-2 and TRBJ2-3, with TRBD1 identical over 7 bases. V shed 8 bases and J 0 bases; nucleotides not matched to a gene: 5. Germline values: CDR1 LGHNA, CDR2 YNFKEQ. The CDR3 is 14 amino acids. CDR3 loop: CASRTGASTDTQYF. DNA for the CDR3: TGTGCCAGCCGGACAGGCGCCAGCACAGATACGCAGTATTTT.

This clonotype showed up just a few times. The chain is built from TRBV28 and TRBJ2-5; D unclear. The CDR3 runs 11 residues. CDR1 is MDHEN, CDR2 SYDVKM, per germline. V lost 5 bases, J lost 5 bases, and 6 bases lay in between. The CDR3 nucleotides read TGTGCCAGCAGTAACTCTGAGACCCAGTACTTC. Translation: CASSNSETQYF. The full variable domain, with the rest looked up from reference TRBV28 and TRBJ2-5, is DVKVTQSSRYLVKRTGEKVFLECVQDMDHENMFWYRQDPGLGLRLIYFSYDVKMKEKGDIPEGYSVSREKKERFSLILESASTNQTSMYLCASSNSETQYFGPGTRLLVL.